This T cell receptor (beta chain) stems from a study of cytomegalovirus exposure and HLA in healthy donors (dated by TCRdb to about 2017). For the wider study: An earlier analysis of approximately 600 of the donors reported approximately 270 Gb of sequence data and 120 million or so unique TCR beta sequences from approximately 180 million T cells. Because of strong linkage in the cohort, a handful of DR-DQ haplotypes were treated as single units for association and clustering. The study profiled the T cell repertoires of under 850 subjects by immunosequencing and related them to cytomegalovirus serostatus. To study patterns of TCR occurrence, a later analysis re-analyzed previously published TCR beta repertoires from 666 donors and added high-resolution HLA genotyping. An earlier analysis of some 500 of the donors applied high-throughput TCR beta sequencing to assess whether each TCR beta V gene segment acted as functional or pseudogenic. HLA typing covered class I and class II loci at four-digit resolution. Every discovery cohort repertoire had been produced on one sequencing platform. Alongside the repertoire data, information on donor age, sex, ethnicity and CMV serostatus was compiled. To predict cytomegalovirus infection status, the study brought together high-throughput TCR immunosequencing, statistical association of individual TCRs with disease status, and machine learning. In addition to the first cohort of 666 subjects, a separate validation cohort of 100 to 150 different subjects was used. On average, around 240,000 unique TCR beta nucleotide sequences were sequenced per donor among fewer than 500 genotyped donors of the cohort, with 15% to 20% of those sequences being non-productive. A later genetic analysis took genome-wide SNP genotypes for about 55% of the 666 donors and used that subset as a discovery cohort. Roughly 300 gigabases of sequencing data and about 92 million unique TCR sequences made up an early release that covered 500 to 700 HLA-typed donors. Of the roughly 390 genotyped donors, approximately 80% were placed in the genetic ancestry cluster associated with self-reported Caucasian donors. Rather than drawing on any new phenotypic data, the later analysis identified candidate immune exposures from TCR beta sequences and the way those sequences occurred across donors. The study aimed to test whether signatures of past pathogen exposure could be identified by cataloging public T cell receptors. Typing coverage differed by locus: A, B, C, DRB1 and DQB1 were typed in about 620-630 donors, DQA1 in about 550, DPA1 in around 600, and DPB1 in 400 to 480.

On this clone itself: Its binding antigen is unknown. No base quality values were provided; no much bigger clone lies one nucleotide off.

What the authors observed across the whole study: The cohort was sequenced for TCR beta chains only, and without alpha or paired-chain data the features that could be detected were limited. In vitro tests confirmed that a few of the cytomegalovirus-associated TCR beta chains recognize cytomegalovirus antigens. The only immune exposure information available for the cohort was CMV serostatus. Because some donors lacked HLA typing at each locus, the association tests relied only on the typed subset. Some IMGT-functional V segments, including TRBV6-2 and TRBV6-3, could not be told apart with the 87-base-pair reads, so those segments were excluded. Most TCR sequences were observed very rarely across donors, whereas some public TCRs were present in many individuals. A further reported finding was that TCR beta sequences accurately predicted the HLA-A and HLA-B alleles for most subjects in the first cohort. Cytomegalovirus status was reported to be diagnosed by the classifier with high specificity and sensitivity in both the original and validation cohorts. The earlier analysis of 587 of the donors excluded some 15 rarely observed V segments, including chromosome 9 orphons, because counts were too low. The study listed 164 TCR beta chains as associated with cytomegalovirus. An earlier analysis of approximately 540 of the donors showed that most TCR beta V segments appeared in productive rearrangements either about 90% or about 30% of the time, which broadly matched IMGT annotations. Presence/absence analyses assumed roughly uniform sequencing depth across donors, an assumption that may not hold. Strong co-occurrence of HLA alleles, especially DR and DQ, made assigning TCR associations to individual alleles difficult. Linkage disequilibrium might explain the correlated functional status among segregating V segments, but an unknown experimental factor could not be excluded. It was suggested by the authors that the approach could potentially be generalized to other disease states and immunological phenotypes. According to a later analysis, most CMV-associated TCR beta chains appeared to be HLA-restricted, and the HLA associations seemed to be driven largely by CMV exposure. A cluster of highly shared sequence variants was judged likely to represent a technical artifact of the sequencing pipeline. In a later analysis, the rate of TCR association differed among HLA loci, with DRB1 alleles having the most associated TCRs and HLA-C alleles having the fewest. In a later analysis, several top co-occurrence clusters were reported to appear linked to parvovirus B19, influenza, CMV and Epstein-Barr virus. In a later genetic analysis, fewer N-insertions in productive TCRs were reported among donors in an Asian-associated ancestry cluster than the approximately 630-donor mean. In a later analysis, HLA-associated TCR beta chains showed more clonal expansion and lower generation probabilities than non-associated chains that were equally common. In a later genetic analysis, a missense DCLRE1C variant was associated with V-gene and J-gene trimming of TCR beta chains, and the association was replicated in an independent cohort. In a later analysis, over 15,000 TCR beta sequences were associated with specific HLA alleles at a false discovery rate of 0.05.

Libraries came from the immunoSEQ multiplex PCR assay. For the multiplex PCR, a mixture combining 60 forward primers for TCR Vbeta segments and 13 reverse primers for TCR Jbeta segments was used. Amplification of the CDR3 region of rearranged TCR beta genes was performed with a multiplex PCR assay on genomic DNA. The Illumina HiSeq System was used to sequence the amplified TCR beta libraries as 87-base-pair reads. For the original study's pipeline: A later analysis tallied 80 million to 95 million unique TCR beta chains across the 666 repertoires, and approximately 12 million of those chains were shared by two or more donors. Raw reads were error-corrected and collapsed into unique sequences by a nearest-neighbor algorithm in which closely related sequences were merged to remove PCR and sequencing errors. CDR3 sequences were aligned to IMGT reference sequences to assign V, D and J gene segments. For a sequence to be retained, a match of at least six nucleotides was required to both a V gene segment and a J gene segment. Rearrangements were classified as productive when the CDR3 lacked stop codons and remained in frame with V and J, and all other rearrangements were classified as non-productive. CDR3 was defined according to IMGT convention as the region running from the second conserved V-encoded cysteine to the conserved J-encoded phenylalanine. The earlier analysis of 450 to 750 of the donors excluded any sequence lacking an unambiguous match to a single V gene segment. An earlier analysis of 500 to 700 of the donors classified V segments as functional when productive rearrangements were above 56.7% and as segregating when the standard deviation between donors was above 5%. A statistical classification framework was built for diagnosing cytomegalovirus status from the catalog of TCR beta chain sequences. A later analysis assigned V and J genes by comparing TCR nucleotide sequences with IMGT/GENE-DB human TR gene sequences. Using the TCRdist pipeline, a later analysis assigned CDR3 sequences along with most-parsimonious VDJ recombination scenarios. In a later analysis, each TCR beta chain was defined by its CDR3 amino acid sequence together with its V-gene family, and reads lacking a unique V-gene family were excluded. To address suspected cross-contamination and a sequencing artifact, a later analysis removed roughly 640 highly shared, low-generation-probability nucleotide sequences. In a later analysis, a clonal expansion index was calculated for each public chain from normalized within-repertoire ranks of inferred template counts. In a later analysis, generation probabilities were computed using a VDJ recombination model fitted to out-of-frame rearrangements, and the results were checked against IGoR. A later analysis scored TCR-TCR, TCR-HLA and TCR-CMV co-occurrence with hypergeometric tests, applying a repertoire-size bias correction to TCR pairs. In a later analysis, false discovery rates were estimated by permuting HLA or CMV assignments 20 times. In a later analysis, co-occurring TCRs were grouped with DBSCAN, and TCRdist sequence similarity was added when clustering was performed within HLA-allele-positive subsets. Co-occurrence clustering excluded repertoires with fewer than 30,000 or more than 120,000 public chains, plus five with anomalous nucleotide sharing. The immuneACCESS repertoire file appears here via TCRdb, limited to in-frame rearrangements. These files lack a portion of the clones; in checked studies, under half of the deficit traces to unresolved V genes, and the cause of the others is not known. V, J and clone size are those of that table, while D and trimming were read from the DNA. The sample records under 200,000 clones, 81% of which are singletons. The top ten hold 3.8% of the sample.

The cohort was made up of 650 to 700 healthy bone marrow donors. Cohort members were all nominally healthy when sampled, although unrecorded immune exposures were likely present. The donor was CMV seronegative and belonged to the group of 352 seronegative cohort members. A peripheral blood sample was provided by each donor, and peripheral blood mononuclear cells were used for TCR beta sequencing. The Qiagen DNeasy Blood Extraction Kit was used to extract genomic DNA from the blood cell samples. The CDR3, cysteine through phenylalanine, is 15 amino acids long. This entry keeps only the CDR3 DNA: 45 bases, framed from base 1. Via the germline V gene (reference sequence), CDR1 is WNHNN and CDR2 SYGVQD. V is clipped by 5 bases and J by 6 bases, and the sequence between their germline boundaries is 16 bases long.

The sequenced material came from PBMCs. The sequence was obtained from a man aged 50-60 years in good health and CMV-seronegative. Recombination connected TRBV10-1 to TRBJ2-2; the D gene is perhaps TRBD1, from 6 matching bases. The nucleotides read TGCGCCAGCAGTCAGGCAGGGGCGCAGGCCGGGGAGCTGTTTTTT. Its amino acids are CASSQAGAQAGELFF.